This T cell receptor beta chain was recovered during a study of blood T cell repertoires in COVID-19. Study in general: The study drew acute and convalescent COVID-19 samples from the United States, Italy and Spain. Nucleic acid was either cDNA or gDNA, and it came from T cells, B-cell-depleted T cells, or PBMCs.

This CDR3 is built from 14 residues. The V end was cut by 1 base, the J end by 7 bases, with 10 bases between. CDR1 SEHNR and CDR2 FQNEAQ come from the germline V gene (reference sequence). Per the authors' pipeline: Amplifying reference gene primers gave estimates of nucleated cell counts. The protocol was immunoSEQ multiplex PCR, while the TCRdb copy is restricted to in-frame clones and leaves out a portion. V and J calls plus clone size are reproduced from that table; the DNA served to infer D and trimming. The sample has around 180,000 clones, 80% to 90% seen once. The chain couples TRBV7-9 to TRBJ1-4; the D gene is possibly TRBD1 (5 bases). The sequencing input was peripheral blood. The source of this sequence is a human donor with active or convalescent COVID-19. The donor label of this sample is uncertain. CDR3: CASSLGAGFEKLFF. The CDR3 DNA follows: TGTGCCAGCAGCTTAGGGGCAGGGTTTGAAAAACTGTTTTTT. The entire variable domain, with the rest obtained from reference TRBV7-9 and TRBJ1-4, is as follows: DTGVSQNPRHKITKRGQNVTFRCDPISEHNRLYWYRQTLGQGPEFLTYFQNEAQLEKSRLLSDRFSAERPKGSFSTLEIQRTEQGDSAMYLCASSLGAGFEKLFFGSGTQLSVL.